A selection of T cell receptor beta chains follows, all from one sample in a study of Graves' ophthalmopathy and Graves' hyperthyroidism. TCRdb re-called the multiplex PCR reads with MiXCR, one entry per CDR3 protein. This sample has about 620,000 distinct CDR3 sequences, with about a fifth found just once. The material sequenced was peripheral blood. These receptors all stem from a young woman with stable Graves' hyperthyroidism. Some clones in this sample may be carry-over from other donors' samples. The conserved cysteine and the conserved F or W are not part of the CDR3 here. A D gene is named only where the DNA matches it firmly.

v_gene: TRBV27; d_gene: -; j_gene: TRBJ1-5; CDR3aa: ASSPGLEGQPQH
v_gene: TRBV3-1; d_gene: -; j_gene: TRBJ1-1; CDR3aa: ASSLPPGVAF
v_gene: TRBV12-3/TRBV12-4; d_gene: TRBD1; j_gene: TRBJ2-2; CDR3aa: ASGDPQGVGELF
v_gene: TRBV6-1; d_gene: -; j_gene: TRBJ1-1; CDR3aa: ASSREENTEAF
v_gene: TRBV28; d_gene: -; j_gene: TRBJ2-5; CDR3aa: ASALGEGTQY
v_gene: TRBV11-1; d_gene: -; j_gene: TRBJ2-5; CDR3aa: ASSFASRDATQH
v_gene: TRBV12-5; d_gene: TRBD1; j_gene: TRBJ2-5; CDR3aa: ASGRGDRERETQY
v_gene: TRBV6-1; d_gene: TRBD1; j_gene: TRBJ2-7; CDR3aa: ASSTPGQGAYEQY
v_gene: TRBV4-1; d_gene: TRBD2; j_gene: TRBJ2-7; CDR3aa: ASSRTEREGTYEQY
v_gene: TRBV19; d_gene: -; j_gene: TRBJ1-1; CDR3aa: ASSTYLSTEAF
v_gene: TRBV11-2; d_gene: -; j_gene: TRBJ2-2; CDR3aa: ASSFVQNLFANTGELF
v_gene: TRBV6-1; d_gene: TRBD1; j_gene: TRBJ1-1; CDR3aa: ASGDRGQTEAF
v_gene: TRBV7-2; d_gene: -; j_gene: TRBJ2-4; CDR3aa: ASSLGGTKNIQY
v_gene: TRBV12-3/TRBV12-4; d_gene: -; j_gene: TRBJ1-1; CDR3aa: ASRRETEAF
v_gene: TRBV18; d_gene: TRBD2; j_gene: TRBJ2-7; CDR3aa: ASSPTSDVPYEQY
v_gene: TRBV20-1; d_gene: -; j_gene: TRBJ2-7; CDR3aa: SARAEGGMGEQY
v_gene: TRBV5-6; d_gene: TRBD1; j_gene: TRBJ1-5; CDR3aa: ASSFGTGGGKPQH
v_gene: TRBV6-5; d_gene: TRBD1; j_gene: TRBJ1-5; CDR3aa: ASSYSGTGGNQPQH
v_gene: TRBV30; d_gene: -; j_gene: TRBJ2-4; CDR3aa: AWRRDWGKNIQY
v_gene: TRBV11-2; d_gene: TRBD1; j_gene: TRBJ1-1; CDR3aa: ASSQGWRGRKTEAF
v_gene: TRBV29-1; d_gene: TRBD1; j_gene: TRBJ1-1; CDR3aa: SVDSPGQGDTEAF
v_gene: TRBV29-1; d_gene: TRBD1; j_gene: TRBJ2-5; CDR3aa: SVDSTGSQETQY
v_gene: TRBV29-1; d_gene: -; j_gene: TRBJ1-2; CDR3aa: SVEAPTALCT
v_gene: TRBV30; d_gene: -; j_gene: TRBJ2-5; CDR3aa: AWSVRLGRSEETQY
v_gene: TRBV2; d_gene: -; j_gene: TRBJ2-7; CDR3aa: ASSEEGEQY
v_gene: TRBV2; d_gene: -; j_gene: TRBJ1-1; CDR3aa: ASSVKGYYTEAF
v_gene: TRBV7-9; d_gene: -; j_gene: TRBJ1-1; CDR3aa: ASSLNRLRNTEAF
v_gene: TRBV6-5; d_gene: -; j_gene: TRBJ2-6; CDR3aa: ASSYGWESGANVLT
v_gene: TRBV20-1; d_gene: -; j_gene: TRBJ2-5; CDR3aa: SARDVGRDPQETQY
v_gene: TRBV20-1; d_gene: -; j_gene: TRBJ2-1; CDR3aa: SARDNNNEQF
v_gene: TRBV6-1; d_gene: TRBD2; j_gene: TRBJ2-7; CDR3aa: ASRAGVPSYEQY
v_gene: TRBV4-2; d_gene: -; j_gene: TRBJ1-3; CDR3aa: ASSPRQSRLSGNTIY
v_gene: TRBV9; d_gene: -; j_gene: TRBJ1-1; CDR3aa: ASSVVGGLNTEAF
v_gene: TRBV28; d_gene: -; j_gene: TRBJ2-7; CDR3aa: ASSFDKNYEQY
v_gene: TRBV12-3/TRBV12-4; d_gene: -; j_gene: TRBJ2-7; CDR3aa: ASSARAESSYEQY
v_gene: TRBV7-8; d_gene: -; j_gene: TRBJ2-7; CDR3aa: ASSHYAGPDEQY
v_gene: TRBV5-1; d_gene: TRBD1; j_gene: TRBJ1-1; CDR3aa: ASTVGQGNTEAF
v_gene: TRBV19; d_gene: -; j_gene: TRBJ1-1; CDR3aa: ASSIPGITEAF
v_gene: TRBV6-1; d_gene: -; j_gene: TRBJ2-7; CDR3aa: ASQGHLRSYEQY
v_gene: TRBV5-6; d_gene: -; j_gene: TRBJ1-1; CDR3aa: ASSSENRRNTEAF
v_gene: TRBV20-1; d_gene: -; j_gene: TRBJ1-2; CDR3aa: SARAPGGTAAHT
v_gene: TRBV15; d_gene: -; j_gene: TRBJ1-6; CDR3aa: ATSRDMRSSYNSPLH
v_gene: TRBV27; d_gene: -; j_gene: TRBJ1-2; CDR3aa: ASSLSINYGYT
v_gene: TRBV5-1; d_gene: -; j_gene: TRBJ2-2; CDR3aa: ASSLDSVAGELF
v_gene: TRBV4-1; d_gene: -; j_gene: TRBJ1-2; CDR3aa: ASSQDSLSTANYGYT
v_gene: TRBV30; d_gene: -; j_gene: TRBJ2-5; CDR3aa: AWSKRAAPETQY
v_gene: TRBV6-5; d_gene: -; j_gene: TRBJ2-7; CDR3aa: ASSYTGEQY